These T cell receptor beta chains were read from a single sample in a study of T cell changes during pregnancy in multiple sclerosis. The data were produced by immunoSEQ multiplex PCR, yet TCRdb's version contains in-frame clones alone and is incomplete. The table lists over 8,000 clones, around 86% of them singletons. Sequencing was performed on CD8+ T cells from peripheral blood mononuclear cells, taken in the first trimester of pregnancy. Receptors originate from a female donor in good health, enrolled as a control in a pregnancy study. Each CDR3 is given with its conserved first and last residue. Fields, in order: J gene, D gene, V gene, clone size, CDR3 DNA, CDR3 protein. D genes are given only for firm matches. The size field is filled for only some rows; it gives once, few, many or a size class.

TRBJ1-2,NA,TRBV4-1,NA,TGCGCCAGCAGCCAAGGGGGGGGCTATGGCTACACCTTC,CASSQGGGYGYTF
TRBJ2-3,NA,TRBV5-1,NA,TGCGCCAGCAGCAGAGGAGACACAGATACGCAGTATTTT,CASSRGDTDTQYF
TRBJ2-7,TRBD1,TRBV5-5,NA,TGTGCCAGCAGCTTAGCACAGGGGGACGAGCAGTACTTC,CASSLAQGDEQYF
TRBJ1-1,NA,TRBV5-4,NA,TGTGCCAGCAGCTTCCGAGGGGGCACTGAAGCTTTCTTT,CASSFRGGTEAFF
TRBJ1-1,TRBD1,TRBV19,NA,TGTGCCAGTACGACAGTTCCCGGGACAGGCACGAACACTGAAGCTTTCTTT,CASTTVPGTGTNTEAFF
TRBJ2-1,TRBD2,TRBV30,NA,TGTGCCTGGAGTACTCTAGCGGGAATGTGGCAGTTCTTC,CAWSTLAGMWQFF
TRBJ2-3,TRBD2,TRBV6-4,NA,TGTGCCAGCAGTACTAGCGGCACAGATACGCAGTATTTT,CASSTSGTDTQYF
TRBJ2-2,NA,TRBV28,NA,TGTGCCAGCAGTTTTGCCTCCCCGATGAGGTACACCGGGGAGCTGTTTTTT,CASSFASPMRYTGELFF
TRBJ2-3,NA,TRBV7-9,NA,TGTGCCAGCAGCCTACTCCCAGATACGCAGTATTTT,CASSLLPDTQYF
TRBJ1-6,NA,TRBV2,NA,TGTGCCAGCAGGGCGGGGCTAAGTAATTCACCCCTCCACTTT,CASRAGLSNSPLHF
TRBJ1-6,NA,TRBV2,NA,TGTGCCAGCACAGGGGAGAGCTCCTATAATTCACCCCTCCACTTT,CASTGESSYNSPLHF
TRBJ2-7,NA,TRBV5-1,NA,TGCGCCAGCCGCCGCGGCGGGGTCTTCTACGAGCAGTACTTC,CASRRGGVFYEQYF
TRBJ2-1,NA,TRBV29-1,NA,TGCAGCGTTGAAGATGAAAGGGGTGAGCAGTTCTTC,CSVEDERGEQFF
TRBJ2-3,TRBD1,TRBV28,NA,TGTGCCAGCAGCGGACAGGGGGCTTGGGATACGCAGTATTTT,CASSGQGAWDTQYF
TRBJ1-1,NA,TRBV19,NA,TGTGCCAGTAGTTCGAGGGTGGTGAACACTGAAGCTTTCTTT,CASSSRVVNTEAFF
TRBJ2-1,TRBD2,TRBV27,once,TGTGCCAGCAGCCTAGGAGGGACTAGTTGGGGCAATGAGCAGTTCTTC,CASSLGGTSWGNEQFF
TRBJ1-2,NA,TRBV4-3,NA,TGCGCCAGCAGCCAACGGTACCCTCTTAAGGGGTTTTGCTATGGCTACACCTTC,CASSQRYPLKGFCYGYTF
TRBJ2-1,NA,TRBV6-1,NA,TGTGCCAGCAGTGAAGCGGGGGGGACAGGCTACAATGAGCAGTTCTTC,CASSEAGGTGYNEQFF
TRBJ2-1,TRBD2,TRBV6-4,medium-sized,TGTGCCAGCAGTGACTCGACTAGCGGGAGCAATGAGCAGTTCTTC,CASSDSTSGSNEQFF
TRBJ2-5,TRBD2,TRBV6-6,once,TGTGCCAGCAGTTACTCGGCTAGCGGCCAAGAGACCCAGTACTTC,CASSYSASGQETQYF
TRBJ1-1,NA,TRBV19,NA,TGTGCCAGTAGTATTGGGGCAGGACTAAACACTGAAGCTTTCTTT,CASSIGAGLNTEAFF
TRBJ2-3,TRBD2,TRBV7-9,NA,TGTGCCAGCAGCCCGACTAGCGGGGGGCCGGGACTCACAGATACGCAGTATTTT,CASSPTSGGPGLTDTQYF
TRBJ2-7,TRBD2,TRBV7-6,few,TGTGCCAGCAGCTTGGGGCTAGCGGGGGAGACCTACGAGCAGTACTTC,CASSLGLAGETYEQYF
TRBJ2-5,TRBD2,TRBV6-1,NA,TGTGCCACCCAGGCTGAGTTGGCGGGGGGCACGCAGTACTTC,CATQAELAGGTQYF
TRBJ1-5,TRBD1,TRBV15,NA,TGTGCCACCAGCAGCGCCGCGAGGGGGCTCCAGCATTTT,CATSSAARGLQHF
TRBJ2-7,NA,TRBV5-6,NA,TGTGCCAGCAGCTTAGTCAGGTTCTCCTACGAGCAGTACTTC,CASSLVRFSYEQYF
TRBJ2-7,TRBD1,TRBV6-1,NA,TGTGCCAGCAGTGAAGGTACAGGGGGCCCCTACGAGCAGTACTTC,CASSEGTGGPYEQYF
TRBJ2-1,TRBD2,TRBV6-7,NA,TGTGCCAGCAGCCCACTAGCGCGAAGCTCCTACAATGAGCAGTTCTTC,CASSPLARSSYNEQFF
TRBJ2-4,TRBD1,TRBV4-1,NA,TGCGCCAGCAGCCAAGTCACCGGGACAGGGGTTCAAAACATTCAGTACTTC,CASSQVTGTGVQNIQYF
TRBJ1-4,NA,TRBV29-1,NA,TGCAGCCCGACGACAGAATCCTGGTATGCGGCTAATGAAAAACTGTTTTTT,CSPTTESWYAANEKLFF
TRBJ2-3,NA,TRBV27,once,TGTGCCAGCAGTCCGGGACAATTTAATCCAGATACGCAGTATTTT,CASSPGQFNPDTQYF
TRBJ2-7,NA,TRBV19,NA,TGTGCCAGTAGTATGGTGGCGGGGCACTACGAGCAGTACTTC,CASSMVAGHYEQYF
TRBJ2-2,NA,TRBV7-3,once,TGTGCCAGCAGTCGTTGGGGCCCCCCGGGCCGACTGAACACCGGGGAGCTGTTTTTT,CASSRWGPPGRLNTGELFF
TRBJ2-1,TRBD2,TRBV13,NA,TGTGCCAGCAGTCCCCGGGCGACGGGGGGGTGGGAGCAGTTCTTC,CASSPRATGGWEQFF
TRBJ2-3,TRBD2,TRBV4-2,NA,TGTGCCAGCAGCCAGGCTGACCGGGAGGTAGATACGCAGTATTTT,CASSQADREVDTQYF
TRBJ1-1,NA,TRBV7-9,NA,TGTGCCAGCAGCTTAGAGGCATTCAGGGGAAGAACTGAAGCTTTCTTT,CASSLEAFRGRTEAFF
TRBJ2-7,TRBD1,TRBV18,once,TGTGCCAGCTCACCACCTCAGGGACAGGCCTACGAGCAGTACTTC,CASSPPQGQAYEQYF
TRBJ2-1,NA,TRBV7-6,NA,TGTGCCAGCAGCGCCGAGCGTGAGCAGTTCTTC,CASSAEREQFF
TRBJ1-1,NA,TRBV7-9,NA,TGTGCCAGCAGCTTAGTAGGGACACACACTGAAGCTTTCTTT,CASSLVGTHTEAFF
TRBJ1-1,NA,TRBV30,NA,TGTGCCTGGAGTTTCCTGGGCTCCACTGAAGCTTTCTTT,CAWSFLGSTEAFF
TRBJ2-1,TRBD2,TRBV19,NA,TGTGCCAGTAGTAGGGGATCTAGCGGGGGAGGTGAGCAGTTCTTC,CASSRGSSGGGEQFF
TRBJ1-2,TRBD1,TRBV5-4,NA,TGTGCCAGCAGCGAAGGACAGGGGGCCTCCTATGGCTACACCTTC,CASSEGQGASYGYTF
TRBJ2-1,NA,TRBV28,NA,TGTGCCAGCAGTTTACAAACCTACAATGAGCAGTTCTTC,CASSLQTYNEQFF
TRBJ1-1,TRBD1,TRBV18,once,TGTGCCAGCTCACCACCGGGACAGGGTCGGACTGAAGCTTTCTTT,CASSPPGQGRTEAFF
TRBJ2-5,TRBD2,TRBV9,NA,TGTGCCAGCAGCGCGGGAGGGTTGCAAGAGACCCAGTACTTC,CASSAGGLQETQYF
TRBJ2-2,NA,TRBV28,NA,TGTGCCAGCAGCTACCTCAGGGAAGGGGCCTCCACCGGGGAGCTGTTTTTT,CASSYLREGASTGELFF
TRBJ2-5,TRBD1,TRBV28,NA,TGTGCCAGCACAGACAGGGTACTGGAGACCCAGTACTTC,CASTDRVLETQYF
TRBJ2-3,NA,TRBV2,NA,TGTGCCAGCAGTGCGAGGGGGGGCGTTAGCACAGATACGCAGTATTTT,CASSARGGVSTDTQYF
TRBJ2-1,TRBD2,TRBV6-1,NA,TGTGCCAGCAGTGAACTAGCGGGGGGGCCCAATGAGCAGTTCTTC,CASSELAGGPNEQFF